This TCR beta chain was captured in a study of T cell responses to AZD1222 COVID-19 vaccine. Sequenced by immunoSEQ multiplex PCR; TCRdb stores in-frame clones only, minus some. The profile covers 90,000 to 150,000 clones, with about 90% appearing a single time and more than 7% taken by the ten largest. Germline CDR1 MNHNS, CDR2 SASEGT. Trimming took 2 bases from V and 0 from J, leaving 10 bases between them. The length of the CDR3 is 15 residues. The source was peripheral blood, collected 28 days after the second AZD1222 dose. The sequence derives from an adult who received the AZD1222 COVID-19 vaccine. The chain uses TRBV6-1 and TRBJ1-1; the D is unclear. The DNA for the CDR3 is TGTGCCAGCAGTGAATCATTAGACTTGAACACTGAAGCTTTCTTT. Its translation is CASSESLDLNTEAFF.